This T cell receptor beta chain was captured by sequencing in a study of Graves' ophthalmopathy and Graves' hyperthyroidism (dated by TCRdb to the late 2010s). About the investigation overall: Hyperthyroidism was considered stable if no progression to ophthalmopathy occurred within 18 months of follow-up. The study used TCR beta repertoire signatures to distinguish Graves' ophthalmopathy from Graves' hyperthyroidism and to predict progression to ophthalmopathy. In total, approximately 140 blood samples were TCR-sequenced: 40 to 45 ophthalmopathy, under 80 hyperthyroidism and some 17 hyperthyroidism-to-ophthalmopathy patients. To explore V-J signatures that separate ophthalmopathy from hyperthyroidism, a discovery set of about a hundred patients was enrolled, consisting of roughly 45 with ophthalmopathy and around 57 with stable hyperthyroidism. An independent validation cohort was composed of 18 hyperthyroidism patients and around 16 patients who later progressed from hyperthyroidism to ophthalmopathy. T-cell repertoires of thyroid tissue and blood were compared in more than 5 hyperthyroidism patients. After sampling, hyperthyroidism patients received methimazole starting at 30 mg daily, and ophthalmopathy patients received high-dose intravenous methylprednisolone. The full study reports these points: Most expanded thyroid clonotypes with a frequency above 0.001 also appeared in blood, which suggests that blood repertoires may reflect the immune response in the thyroid. Sample size was not statistically predetermined, and group allocation was not concealed from the investigators. The 13-signature model separated ophthalmopathy from stable hyperthyroidism with approximately 85% sensitivity and just under 84% specificity in cross-validation, and 80%/75% in the test set. In validation, the model predicted ophthalmopathy progression with more than 70% sensitivity and 72% to 80% specificity; 12 predicted patients were CT-confirmed with GO in a median of approximately six months.

The germline V gene supplies CDR1 SGHRS and CDR2 YFSETQ. Germline trimming amounts to 0 bases on V and 1 base on J, with 6 as the count of junction bases outside the gene matches. The CDR3 measures 16 amino acids from cysteine to phenylalanine. Only CDR3 DNA remains: 48 bases, in frame from the first base. Hyperthyroidism patients were newly diagnosed, with disease duration under 2 months, and aged 18 to 65 years. Patients with other autoimmune diseases, uncontrolled infections, pregnancy or lactation were excluded from the study. Diagnosis relied on clinical symptoms, serum thyroxine, TRAb, thyroid ultrasound and orbital computed tomography. Trizol reagent was used to extract the total RNA, and its quality was then checked on an Agilent 2100 Bioanalyzer. This clonotype was picked up many times. Its antigen specificity is not known. No much larger clone exists at a distance of one base, and base qualities are not known.

For repertoire sequencing, TCR beta CDR3 regions were amplified from RNA transcripts. A first-round RT-PCR used HTBI primers with the Qiagen OneStep RT-PCR kit, followed by a second-round multiplex PCR, size selection and purification. Sequencing of the libraries was carried out on an Illumina HiSeq2000 in paired-end mode with 100 bp reads. The published analysis was carried out like this. SOAPnuke was used for read processing, and reads with adapters, uncalled bases, a mean Phred below 15, or no exact constant-primer or identifier match were discarded. COPE v1.2.5 was used to merge the high-quality paired reads. Each unique nucleotide sequence was treated as a clonotype, and MiTCR v1.1 was used to align the clonotypes to the IMGT TRB V, D and J references. The analysis was limited to V-J combinations with a frequency above 0.0001, which together covered approximately 99% of repertoires. A TCR clonal expansion and chaos score per V-J combination was defined as the ratio of F50 clonal expansion to chaos observed in the TCRdist matrix. Welch's t-statistics and random forest were used to reduce features to about a dozen V-J combinations, which were fed into a naive Bayes classifier. Thyroid-blood repertoire similarity was quantified with the Morisita-Horn index. TCRdb handled the public reads itself, with Q25 trimming in fastp and clone calling in MiXCR, and kept productive beta chains. Rows are unified per CDR3 protein, each entry keeping the most common DNA and genes. None of the V and J calls come from the authors' own analysis; TCRdb made them. The sample profile shows a few hundred thousand distinct CDR3 sequences; approximately 37% of them were found once. Jointly, the top ten make up approximately 4.1% of the sample.

The origin of this receptor is an adult man with Graves' hyperthyroidism. Recombination joined TRBV5-1 with TRBJ2-7; TRBD2 fits 8 bases in the junction. The sample comprised peripheral blood or thyroid tissue (not recorded which). CDR3 protein: CASSLVPREESYEQYF. The sequenced DNA is TGCGCCAGCAGCTTGGTACCGCGGGAGGAATCCTACGAGCAGTACTTC.